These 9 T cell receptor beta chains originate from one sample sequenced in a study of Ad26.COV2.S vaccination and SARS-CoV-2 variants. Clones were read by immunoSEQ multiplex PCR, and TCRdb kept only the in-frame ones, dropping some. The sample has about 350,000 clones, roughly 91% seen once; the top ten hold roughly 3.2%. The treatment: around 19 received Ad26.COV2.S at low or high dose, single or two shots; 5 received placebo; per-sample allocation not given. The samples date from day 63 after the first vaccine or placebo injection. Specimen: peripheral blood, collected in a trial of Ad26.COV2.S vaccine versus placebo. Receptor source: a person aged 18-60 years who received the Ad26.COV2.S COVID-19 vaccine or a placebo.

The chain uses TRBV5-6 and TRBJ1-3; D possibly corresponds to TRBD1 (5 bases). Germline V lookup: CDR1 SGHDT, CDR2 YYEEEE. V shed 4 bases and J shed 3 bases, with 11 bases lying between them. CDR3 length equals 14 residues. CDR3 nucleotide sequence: TGTGCCAGCAGCGGACTGGGGGGTGGAAACACCATATATTTT. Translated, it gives CASSGLGGGNTIYF.

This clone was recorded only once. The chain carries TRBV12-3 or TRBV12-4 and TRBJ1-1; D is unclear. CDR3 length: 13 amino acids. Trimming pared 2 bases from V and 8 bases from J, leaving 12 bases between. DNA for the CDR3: TGTGCCAGCAGTTTAAACAGCCCTCTCGAAGCTTTCTTT. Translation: CASSLNSPLEAFF.

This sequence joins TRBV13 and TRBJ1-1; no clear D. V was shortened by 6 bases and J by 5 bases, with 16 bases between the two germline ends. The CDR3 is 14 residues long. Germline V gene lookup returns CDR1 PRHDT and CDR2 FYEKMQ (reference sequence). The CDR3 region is CASSLPIGRTEAFF. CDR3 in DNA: TGTGCCAGCAGTTTACCCATCGGACGTACTGAAGCTTTCTTT. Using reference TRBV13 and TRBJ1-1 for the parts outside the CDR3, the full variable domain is AAGVIQSPRHLIKEKRETATLKCYPIPRHDTVYWYQQGPGQDPQFLISFYEKMQSDKGSIPDRFSAQQFSDYHSELNMSSLELGDSALYFCASSLPIGRTEAFFGQGTRLTVV.

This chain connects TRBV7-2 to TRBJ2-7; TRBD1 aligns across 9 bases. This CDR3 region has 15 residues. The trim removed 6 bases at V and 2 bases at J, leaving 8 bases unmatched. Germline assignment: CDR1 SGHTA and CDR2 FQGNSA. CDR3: CASSLGQGHPYEQYF. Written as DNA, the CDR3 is TGTGCCAGCAGTCTCGGACAGGGGCACCCCTACGAGCAGTACTTC. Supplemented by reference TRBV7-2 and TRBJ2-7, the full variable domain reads GAGVSQSPSNKVTEKGKDVELRCDPISGHTALYWYRQSLGQGLEFLIYFQGNSAPDKSGLPSDRFSAERTGGSVSTLTIQRTQQEDSAVYLCASSLGQGHPYEQYFGPGTRLTVT.

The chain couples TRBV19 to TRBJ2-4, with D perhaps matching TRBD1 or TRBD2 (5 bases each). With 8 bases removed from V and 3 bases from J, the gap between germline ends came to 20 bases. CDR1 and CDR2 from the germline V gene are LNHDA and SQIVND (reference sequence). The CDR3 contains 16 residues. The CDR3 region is CASSMRGRDGKNIQYF. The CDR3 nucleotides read TGTGCCAGTTCCATGAGGGGCCGGGACGGCAAAAACATTCAGTACTTC. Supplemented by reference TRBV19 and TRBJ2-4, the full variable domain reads DGGITQSPKYLFRKEGQNVTLSCEQNLNHDAMYWYRQDPGQGLRLIYYSQIVNDFQKGDIAEGYSVSREKKESFPLTVTSAQKNPTAFYLCASSMRGRDGKNIQYFGAGTRLSVL.

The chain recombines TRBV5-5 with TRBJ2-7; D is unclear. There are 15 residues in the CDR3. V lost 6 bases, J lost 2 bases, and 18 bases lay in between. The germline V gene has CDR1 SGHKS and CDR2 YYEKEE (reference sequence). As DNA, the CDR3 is TGTGCCAGCACGGACCCCGGAGACCAGACCTACGAGCAGTACTTC. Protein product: CASTDPGDQTYEQYF.

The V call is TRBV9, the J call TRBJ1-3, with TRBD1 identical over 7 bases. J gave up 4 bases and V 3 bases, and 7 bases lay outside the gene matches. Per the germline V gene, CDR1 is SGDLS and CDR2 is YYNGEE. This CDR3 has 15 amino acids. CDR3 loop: CASSEKTGHGNTIYF. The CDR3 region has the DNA TGTGCCAGCAGCGAAAAGACAGGGCACGGAAACACCATATATTTT.

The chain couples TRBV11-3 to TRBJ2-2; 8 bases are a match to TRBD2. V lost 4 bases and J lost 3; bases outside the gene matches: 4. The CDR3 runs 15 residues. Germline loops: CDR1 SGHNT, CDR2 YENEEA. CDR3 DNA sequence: TGTGCCAGCAGCTCCCGGGGGGGGGACACCGGGGAGCTGTTTTTT. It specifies CASSSRGGDTGELFF.

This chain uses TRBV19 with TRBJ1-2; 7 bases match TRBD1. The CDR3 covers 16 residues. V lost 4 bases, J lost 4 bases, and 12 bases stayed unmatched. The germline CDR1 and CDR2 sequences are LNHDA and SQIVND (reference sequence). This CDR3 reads CASSTLDPGQIYGYTF. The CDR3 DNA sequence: TGTGCCAGTAGTACCCTCGATCCGGGACAGATCTATGGCTACACCTTC.